The 23 T cell receptor beta chains below were found in one sample sequenced in a study of T cell responses to AZD1222 COVID-19 vaccine. This table comes from immunoSEQ multiplex PCR, and its TCRdb copy is limited to in-frame clones, with some not included. The repertoire holds around 150,000 clones, approximately 92% seen once, with roughly 7.1% in the top ten. Source: peripheral blood, taken 28 days after the second AZD1222 dose. These receptors were collected from an adult who received the AZD1222 COVID-19 vaccine.

The chain carries TRBV28 and TRBJ1-2; D unclear. CDR1 is MDHEN and CDR2 is SYDVKM in the germline V gene. V gave up 6 bases and J gave up 7 bases, with 15 bases separating them. The CDR3 runs to 13 residues. DNA of the CDR3: TGTGCCAGCAGGGGGATGACACTTTCTGGCTACACCTTC. Protein: CASRGMTLSGYTF.

This sequence joins TRBV4-1 and TRBJ2-3; unclear D gene. Germline V CDR1 and CDR2: MGHRA, YSYEKL. Between the trimmed V and J ends, which lost 0 bases and 2 bases, there was a span of 12 bases. The CDR3 loop spans 16 amino acids. In nucleotides, the CDR3 is TGCGCCAGCAGCCAAGAACCCCCGCCCTACACAGATACGCAGTATTTT. Translating it yields CASSQEPPPYTDTQYF.

The chain carries TRBV7-2 and TRBJ1-6; D ambiguous. V was trimmed by 2 bases and J by 10 bases, leaving 9 bases between them. Germline CDR1 SGHTA, CDR2 FQGNSA. This CDR3 contains 13 residues. This CDR3 reads CASSLLIGSPLHF. The CDR3 DNA follows: TGTGCCAGCAGCTTATTAATCGGATCACCCCTCCACTTT.

The V gene is TRBV12-3 or TRBV12-4, the J gene TRBJ1-2; D not resolved. With 4 bases removed from V and 8 bases from J, the gap between germline ends came to 11 bases. This CDR3 spans 12 amino acids. The CDR3 spells CASSSGLGGYTF. CDR3 sequence (DNA): TGTGCCAGCAGTTCGGGCCTAGGGGGCTACACCTTC.

The rearrangement links TRBV5-1 to TRBJ2-3; the D gene is possibly TRBD2 (6 bases). The germline CDR1 and CDR2 sequences are SGHRS and YFSETQ. The CDR3 is 14 residues long. The V end lost 3 bases, the J end lost 1 base, and 9 bases lay between the germline ends. CDR3 residues: CASSYERGTDTQYF. In DNA form, the CDR3 reads TGCGCCAGCAGCTATGAGCGGGGCACAGATACGCAGTATTTT.

The rearrangement uses TRBV19 and TRBJ1-1; D unclear. The CDR3 has 12 amino acids. Germline values: CDR1 LNHDA, CDR2 SQIVND (reference sequence). V lost 1 base and J lost 8, with 8 bases in between. The CDR3 here is CASSIGFQEAFF. In DNA, the CDR3 is TGTGCCAGTAGTATAGGTTTCCAGGAAGCTTTCTTT. The full variable domain, completed using reference TRBV19 and TRBJ1-1, is DGGITQSPKYLFRKEGQNVTLSCEQNLNHDAMYWYRQDPGQGLRLIYYSQIVNDFQKGDIAEGYSVSREKKESFPLTVTSAQKNPTAFYLCASSIGFQEAFFGQGTRLTVV.

V usage is TRBV4-1 and J usage is TRBJ2-7, with D perhaps matching TRBD1 (6 bases). Germline V CDR1 and CDR2: MGHRA, YSYEKL. The CDR3 runs to 16 residues. Trimming pared 3 bases from V and 0 bases from J, leaving 15 bases between. CDR3 nucleotides: TGCGCCAGCAGCCATGACCCCGACAGGAGCTCCTACGAGCAGTACTTC. This codes for CASSHDPDRSSYEQYF.

This chain links TRBV2 with TRBJ1-2; 7 nucleotides line up with TRBD1. The CDR3 has 13 amino acids. Per the germline V gene, CDR1 is SNHLY and CDR2 is FYNNEI. The V and J ends lost 7 bases and 2 bases, in that order; junction bases with no gene match: 4. Here the CDR3 reads CASKGGLNYGYTF. CDR3 sequence (DNA): TGTGCCAGCAAAGGGGGCCTAAACTATGGCTACACCTTC.

In its sample, this clone was seen once. The V gene is TRBV5-1, the J gene TRBJ1-4, with D tentatively TRBD1 (5 bases). Trimming took off 5 bases at V and 5 bases at J, with 16 bases between the two ends. CDR3 length: 15 residues. Germline V gives CDR1 SGHRS, CDR2 YFSETQ. The CDR3 nucleotides read TGCGCCAGCAGATTGATTGGGACGGGAAATGAAAAACTGTTTTTT. Residues: CASRLIGTGNEKLFF.

The chain recombines TRBV7-9 with TRBJ2-7; D may be TRBD2 (6 bases). The CDR3 spans 14 residues. Trimming removed 2 bases from V and 2 bases from J, with 10 bases in between. Germline CDR1 SEHNR, CDR2 FQNEAQ (reference sequence). The CDR3 bases are TGTGCCAGCAGCTTACTTGGCGGGGCCTACGAGCAGTACTTC. It is translated as CASSLLGGAYEQYF.

V and J are TRBV21-1 and TRBJ2-7; whether TRBD2, the table's D call, matches the DNA was not checked. TRBV21-1 constitutes a pseudogene. The CDR3 totals 15 residues. The CDR3 nucleotides are TGTGCCAGCAGCAAATTGGGGACTGGACTCTACGAGCAGTACTTC. It specifies CASSKLGTGLYEQYF.

This clone was recorded only once. The rearrangement joins TRBV23-1 to TRBJ2-5; D not certain. TRBV23-1 is designated an ORF whose function remains uncertain. This CDR3 spans 15 amino acids. V gave up 3 bases and J gave up 2 bases, with 13 bases separating them. The CDR3 loop reads CASSHPETSQETQYF. The CDR3 DNA sequence: TGCGCCAGCAGTCACCCGGAGACGAGTCAAGAGACCCAGTACTTC.

This sequence joins TRBV19 and TRBJ2-2; 7 bases are a match to TRBD1. CDR1 and CDR2 (germline): LNHDA, SQIVND (reference sequence). The CDR3 sequence is 14 residues long. V was clipped by 6 bases and J by 0 bases; unmatched bases: 1. CDR3 coding DNA: TGTGCCAGTAGGGACAGGTCGAACACCGGGGAGCTGTTTTTT. Translating gives CASRDRSNTGELFF.

The chain couples TRBV10-3 to TRBJ2-7, with TRBD1 matching 12 bases. The J segment lost 2 bases and the V segment lost 2 bases, leaving 4 bases of the junction unmatched. The CDR3 totals 16 residues. Per germline, CDR1 ENHRY and CDR2 SYGVKD. The DNA for the CDR3 is TGTGCCATCAGTGAGGGGACAGGGGGCTTAACCTACGAGCAGTACTTC. It translates to CAISEGTGGLTYEQYF.

V usage is TRBV2 and J usage is TRBJ1-2; 7 nucleotides agree with TRBD1. V trimming: 6 bases; J trimming: 5 bases; junction bases outside the gene matches: 12. Germline assignment: CDR1 SNHLY and CDR2 FYNNEI. This CDR3 has 15 amino acids. This CDR3 reads CASSHPETGLYGYTF. CDR3 nucleotides: TGTGCCAGCAGCCACCCAGAGACAGGGTTATATGGCTACACCTTC.

This chain's CDR3 is CASSLSDLGDTFFYEQYF. CDR3 bases: TGTGCCAGCTCTCTCTCTGATTTGGGGGACACCTTTTTCTACGAGCAGTACTTC. The chain combines TRBV7-9 with TRBJ2-7; D perhaps matches TRBD1 (6 bases). Germline V gene sequence: CDR1 SEHNR, CDR2 FQNEAQ (reference sequence). The V and J ends lost 8 bases and 3 bases respectively, with 29 bases between them. This CDR3 is built from 18 residues.

The rearrangement links TRBV2 to TRBJ2-7; 8 nucleotides agree with TRBD1. The CDR3 contains 14 residues. The V gene end was trimmed by 5 bases and the J gene end by 3 bases; junction bases not matched to a gene: 6. Germline V gene sequence: CDR1 SNHLY, CDR2 FYNNEI. The CDR3 DNA reads as TGTGCCAGCAGTAGCCAGGGGGCTCTCTACGAGCAGTACTTC. It is translated as CASSSQGALYEQYF.

CDR3 sequence: CASSFRTEDNEQFF. Here the CDR3 DNA reads TGTGCCAGCAGCTTTCGGACAGAAGACAATGAGCAGTTCTTC. The chain combines TRBV9 with TRBJ2-1, with D tentatively TRBD1 (6 bases). Germline V CDR1 and CDR2: SGDLS, YYNGEE. Trimming pared 4 bases from V and 5 bases from J, leaving 13 bases between. This CDR3 is 14 amino acids long. Full variable domain (missing parts from reference TRBV9 and TRBJ2-1): DSGVTQTPKHLITATGQRVTLRCSPRSGDLSVYWYQQSLDQGLQFLIQYYNGEERAKGNILERFSAQQFPDLHSELNLSSLELGDSALYFCASSFRTEDNEQFFGPGTRLTVL.

A remark on this clone: The sample carries other DNA sequences with the same CDR3. The gene calls are TRBV5-6 and TRBJ1-3; D remains ambiguous. Trimming pared 2 bases from V and 2 bases from J, leaving 8 bases between. The V gene's germline CDR1 is SGHDT and CDR2 YYEEEE. The CDR3 is 14 residues long. CDR3 bases: TGTGCCAGCAGCTTAACCGGGGCTGGAAACACCATATATTTT. Translated, it gives CASSLTGAGNTIYF.

CDR3 sequence reads: CARGTPQGIPNPCEQFF. CDR3 bases: TGTGCCAGAGGTACGCCACAGGGAATCCCAAATCCGTGTGAGCAGTTCTTC. The chain couples TRBV6-4 to TRBJ2-1; possibly TRBD1 for D (6 bases). Germline V gene lookup returns CDR1 MRHNA and CDR2 SNTAGT. The CDR3 is made up of 17 amino acids. Between the trimmed V and J ends, which lost 9 bases and 9 bases, there was a span of 30 bases.

V usage is TRBV9 and J usage is TRBJ2-3; no reliable D call. V was shortened by 3 bases and J by 0 bases, with 11 bases between the two germline ends. Germline V gives CDR1 SGDLS, CDR2 YYNGEE. The CDR3 loop spans 15 amino acids. The CDR3 bases are TGTGCCAGCAGCGGCCTTGGATACAGCACAGATACGCAGTATTTT. This codes for CASSGLGYSTDTQYF.

The chain uses TRBV6-5 and TRBJ1-2; 7 nucleotides align to TRBD1. CDR1 is MNHEY, CDR2 SVGAGI, per germline. The CDR3 runs 14 residues. V was clipped by 5 bases and J by 4 bases; unmatched bases: 7. Here the CDR3 DNA reads TGTGCCAGCAGTCCTACAGGGGAGAGCTATGGCTACACCTTC. Translation: CASSPTGESYGYTF.

This rearrangement joins TRBV5-4 to TRBJ2-5; possible D gene TRBD1, 6 bases. V was clipped by 2 bases and J by 5 bases, with 13 bases between them. CDR3 length equals 14 residues. Germline V gene sequence: CDR1 SGHNT, CDR2 YYREEE (reference sequence). CDR3 coding DNA: TGTGCCAGCAGCTTACAGGGAGCTGCGGAGACCCAGTACTTC. Its protein is CASSLQGAAETQYF.